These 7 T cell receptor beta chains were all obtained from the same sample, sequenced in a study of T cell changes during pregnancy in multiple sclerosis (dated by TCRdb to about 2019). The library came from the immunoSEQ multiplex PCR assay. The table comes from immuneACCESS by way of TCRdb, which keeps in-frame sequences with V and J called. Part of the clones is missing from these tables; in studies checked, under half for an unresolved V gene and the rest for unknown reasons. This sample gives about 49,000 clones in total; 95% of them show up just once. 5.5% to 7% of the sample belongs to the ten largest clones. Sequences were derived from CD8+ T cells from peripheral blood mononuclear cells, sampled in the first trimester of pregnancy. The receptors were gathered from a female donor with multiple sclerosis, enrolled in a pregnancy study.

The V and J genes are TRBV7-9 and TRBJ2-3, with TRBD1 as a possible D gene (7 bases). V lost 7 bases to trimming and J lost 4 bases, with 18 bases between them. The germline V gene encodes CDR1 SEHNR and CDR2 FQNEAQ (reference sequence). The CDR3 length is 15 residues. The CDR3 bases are TGTGCCAGCACCCCCAGGGGGGCTTTCCCAGATACGCAGTATTTT. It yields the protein CASTPRGAFPDTQYF.

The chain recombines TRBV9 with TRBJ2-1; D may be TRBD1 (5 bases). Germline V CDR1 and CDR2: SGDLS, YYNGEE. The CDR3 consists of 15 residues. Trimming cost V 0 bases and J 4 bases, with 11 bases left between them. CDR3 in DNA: TGTGCCAGCAGCGTAGCAGTAGGGGCTTACAATGAGCAGTTCTTC. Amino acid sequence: CASSVAVGAYNEQFF.

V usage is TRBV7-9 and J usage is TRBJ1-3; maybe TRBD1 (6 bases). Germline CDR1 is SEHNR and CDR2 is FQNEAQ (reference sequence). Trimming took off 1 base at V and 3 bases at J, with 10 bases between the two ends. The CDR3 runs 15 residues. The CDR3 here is CASSLVGGFGNTIYF. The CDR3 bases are TGTGCCAGCAGCTTAGTTGGGGGCTTTGGAAACACCATATATTTT.

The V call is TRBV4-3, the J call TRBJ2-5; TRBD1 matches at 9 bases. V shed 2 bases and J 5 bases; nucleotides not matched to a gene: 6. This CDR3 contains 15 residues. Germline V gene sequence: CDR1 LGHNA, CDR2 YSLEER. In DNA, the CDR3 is TGCGCCAGCAGCCAATACAGGGGGCTCAGGGAGACCCAGTACTTC. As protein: CASSQYRGLRETQYF.

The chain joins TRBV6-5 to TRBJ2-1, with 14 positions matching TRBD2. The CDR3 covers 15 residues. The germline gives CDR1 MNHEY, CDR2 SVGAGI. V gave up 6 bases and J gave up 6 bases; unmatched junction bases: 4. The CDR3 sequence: CASRLGLAGVNEQFF. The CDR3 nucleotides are TGTGCCAGCAGACTGGGACTAGCGGGAGTCAATGAGCAGTTCTTC.

The CDR3 nucleotides are TGTGCCAGCAGTTACCAACTAGCGGGAGGAAATGAGCAGTTCTTC. Translating gives CASSYQLAGGNEQFF. The rearrangement links TRBV6-5 to TRBJ2-1; TRBD2 aligns across 12 bases. The CDR3 covers 15 residues. Trimming at V came to 2 bases and at J to 7 bases, leaving 3 bases not matched to a gene. Per the germline V gene, CDR1 is MNHEY and CDR2 is SVGAGI.

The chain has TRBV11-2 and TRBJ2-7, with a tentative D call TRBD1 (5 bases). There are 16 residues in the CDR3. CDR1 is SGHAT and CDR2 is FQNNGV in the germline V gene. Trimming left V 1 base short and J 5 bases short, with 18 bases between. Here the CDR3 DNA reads TGTGCCAGCAGCTTAGGCGCTATACAGGCTTACGACGAGCAGTACTTC. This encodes CASSLGAIQAYDEQYF.